This paragraph covers one T cell receptor (beta chain) sequence. Its antigen is not identified. This sample stems from a study of T cell responses to AZD1222 COVID-19 vaccine. Study-level points and caveats: Spike-specific TCR breadth and depth grew following two AZD1222 doses.

Sequencing used immunoSEQ multiplex PCR; TCRdb keeps in-frame clones, though not all of them. The repertoire holds roughly 110,000 clones, with around nine tenths as singletons. The germline V gene encodes CDR1 MNHEY and CDR2 SVGEGT. The CDR3 covers 12 residues. The germline V and J ends were trimmed by 6 bases and 4 bases, with 7 bases remaining between them. The material sequenced was peripheral blood, taken 28 days after the second AZD1222 dose. The chain has TRBV6-2 or TRBV6-3 and TRBJ2-1, with no clear D. The receptor comes from an adult who received the AZD1222 COVID-19 vaccine. CDR3 sequence reads: CASSRLYNEQFF. The CDR3 DNA is TGTGCCAGCAGCCGCTTATACAATGAGCAGTTCTTC.